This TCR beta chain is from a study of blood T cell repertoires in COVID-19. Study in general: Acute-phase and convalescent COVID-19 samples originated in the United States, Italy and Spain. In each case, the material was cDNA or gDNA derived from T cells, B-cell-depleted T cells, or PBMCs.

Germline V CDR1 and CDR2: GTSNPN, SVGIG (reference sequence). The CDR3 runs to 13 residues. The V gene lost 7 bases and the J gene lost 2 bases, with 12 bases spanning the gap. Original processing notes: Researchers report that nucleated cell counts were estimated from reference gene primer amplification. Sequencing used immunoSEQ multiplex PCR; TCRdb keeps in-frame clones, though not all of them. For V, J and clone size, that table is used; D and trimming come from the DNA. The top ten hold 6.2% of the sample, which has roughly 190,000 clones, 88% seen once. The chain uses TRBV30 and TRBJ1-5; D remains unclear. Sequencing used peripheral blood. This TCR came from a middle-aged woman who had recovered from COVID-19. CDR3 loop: CASSSDGNQPQHF. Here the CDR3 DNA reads TGTGCCTCCTCGTCAGATGGCAATCAGCCCCAGCATTTT.